This T cell receptor (beta chain) comes out of a study of blood T cell repertoires in COVID-19. Germline assignment: CDR1 LGHDT and CDR2 YNNKEL (reference sequence). With V trimmed by 4 bases and J by 10 bases, 18 bases remained unmatched. This CDR3 has 16 residues. Produced via immunoSEQ multiplex PCR; TCRdb's table is partial and in-frame only. The data show 220,000 or so clones, 75% to 90% seen once. The sequence was obtained from a woman older than 75 with COVID-19, enrolled during active disease. Sequenced material: peripheral blood. The V call is TRBV3-1 (or the pseudogene TRBV3-2), the J call TRBJ2-5; 7 nucleotides match TRBD1. DNA of the CDR3: TGTGCCAGCAGCCGCCTAGTACAGGGGTCTCGGATCGGCCAGTACTTC. Protein product: CASSRLVQGSRIGQYF.